This passage covers 9 T cell receptor beta chains from one sample sequenced in a study of blood T cell repertoires in COVID-19. Some clones are missing from TCRdb's copy, which holds only in-frame ones; the method was immunoSEQ multiplex PCR. The profile covers 130,000 to 150,000 clones, with around nine tenths appearing a single time and around 4.5% taken by the ten largest. The sample consisted of peripheral blood. These receptor sequences come from a middle-aged woman with acute or convalescent COVID-19.

The chain uses TRBV4-3 and TRBJ1-1, with 8 bases fitting TRBD1. The CDR3 has 15 residues. Germline V CDR1 and CDR2: LGHNA, YSLEER. V shed 4 bases and J 1 base; nucleotides not matched to a gene: 5. CDR3 amino acids: CASSRGQAGNTEAFF. CDR3 DNA sequence: TGCGCCAGCAGCCGGGGACAGGCGGGGAACACTGAAGCTTTCTTT.

The chain couples TRBV3-1 (or the pseudogene TRBV3-2) to TRBJ2-7, with a weak D call TRBD1 (5 bases). The CDR3 runs 13 residues. Looked up from germline, CDR1 is LGHDT and CDR2 is YNNKEL (reference sequence). Between the trimmed V and J ends, which lost 5 bases and 1 base, there was a span of 9 bases. The CDR3 loop is CASSSRGSYEQYF. The CDR3 DNA reads TGTGCCAGCAGCTCTAGGGGTTCCTACGAGCAGTACTTC.

This clone was recorded a few times. The J gene is TRBJ2-1, the V gene TRBV7-3; 9 positions agree with TRBD2. The CDR3 spans 16 residues. Germline assignment: CDR1 SGHTA and CDR2 FQGTGA. The V and J ends lost 2 bases and 3 bases, in that order; junction bases with no gene match: 5. CDR3 in DNA: TGTGCCAGCAGCTTATCAGGGACTAGCATCTACAATGAGCAGTTCTTC. Protein product: CASSLSGTSIYNEQFF. The full variable domain, with the rest looked up from reference TRBV7-3 and TRBJ2-1, is GAGVSQTPSNKVTEKGKYVELRCDPISGHTALYWYRQSLGQGPEFLIYFQGTGAADDSGLPNDRFFAVRPEGSVSTLKIQRTERGDSAVYLCASSLSGTSIYNEQFFGPGTRLTVL.

The chain recombines TRBV10-3 with TRBJ2-1; maybe TRBD1 (6 bases). V dropped 8 bases and J dropped 4 bases, with 12 bases sitting between them. The length of the CDR3 is 13 residues. Germline V lookup: CDR1 ENHRY, CDR2 SYGVKD. The CDR3 DNA reads as TGTGCCATCCGGGACAAGCTATACAATGAGCAGTTCTTC. Protein sequence: CAIRDKLYNEQFF.

This rearrangement joins TRBV28 to TRBJ1-4, with TRBD1 as a possible D gene (6 bases). Trimming left V 6 bases short and J 10 bases short, with 15 bases between. The CDR3 totals 13 residues. The germline V gene has CDR1 MDHEN and CDR2 SYDVKM. In DNA form, the CDR3 reads TGTGCCAGCAGCACTCAGTACAGGGTAAAACTGTTTTTT. As protein: CASSTQYRVKLFF.

The chain recombines TRBV27 with TRBJ2-1, with TRBD2 identical over 8 bases. The V gene end was trimmed by 5 bases and the J gene end by 0 bases; junction bases not matched to a gene: 15. This CDR3 has 19 amino acids. Germline-derived CDR1 and CDR2 are MNHEY and SMNVEV (reference sequence). CDR3 DNA: TGTGCCAGCAGTCAATTGTCGATTAGCGGGGTCAGCTCCTACAATGAGCAGTTCTTC. As protein: CASSQLSISGVSSYNEQFF.

The chain recombines TRBV9 with TRBJ2-3; D unresolved. CDR3 length: 14 residues. Trimming took 4 bases from V and 0 from J, leaving 9 bases between them. Germline V CDR1 and CDR2: SGDLS, YYNGEE. CDR3 loop: CASSLTPSTDTQYF. The CDR3 region has the DNA TGTGCCAGCAGCTTGACTCCTAGCACAGATACGCAGTATTTT.

This sequence joins TRBV27 and TRBJ1-2; 9 bases are a match to TRBD1. J was trimmed by 4 bases and V by 5 bases; bases with no gene match: 14. This CDR3 has 17 residues. The germline V gene has CDR1 MNHEY and CDR2 SMNVEV (reference sequence). The CDR3 region has the DNA TGTGCCAGCAGTATGCGACAGGGGGTACAAACCCTCTATGGCTACACCTTC. Encoded protein: CASSMRQGVQTLYGYTF.

The chain employs TRBV27 and TRBJ2-7; TRBD1 matches at 7 bases. The germline V gene has CDR1 MNHEY and CDR2 SMNVEV (reference sequence). The length of the CDR3 is 14 residues. Trimming removed 6 bases from V and 1 base from J; junction bases left unmatched: 6. The CDR3 region is CASSLRGISYEQYF. Written as DNA, the CDR3 is TGTGCCAGCAGCCTCAGGGGGATTTCCTACGAGCAGTACTTC.